This T cell receptor beta chain was captured by sequencing in a study of Ad26.COV2.S vaccination and SARS-CoV-2 variants. Treatment denoted: roughly 19 received Ad26.COV2.S at low or high dose, single or two shots; roughly 5 received placebo; per-sample allocation not given. The samples date from day 63 after the first vaccine or placebo injection. General study points: Possibly, TCR breadth and depth analyses underestimated total T cell responses.

As concerns this clone: Its antigen is unknown.

Data came from immunoSEQ multiplex PCR; TCRdb stores just in-frame clones and leaves some out. Of about 320,000 clones in the sample, over 80% are singletons; the top ten hold 2% to 2.5%. The sequencing here drew on peripheral blood, taken in a trial of Ad26.COV2.S vaccine versus placebo. This TCR derives from a person aged 18-65 years who received the Ad26.COV2.S COVID-19 vaccine or a placebo.

CDR3 nucleotides: TGTGCCAGCAGCCCCGTACAGGGGGATTTTACCGGGGAGCTGTTTTTT. Translating it yields CASSPVQGDFTGELFF. This chain joins TRBV11-3 and TRBJ2-2, with 8 bases identical to TRBD1. The CDR3 has 16 amino acids. V dropped 5 bases and J dropped 5; count of bases not matched to a gene: 10. The germline V gene encodes CDR1 SGHNT and CDR2 YENEEA.